This T cell receptor beta chain was identified during a study of blood T cell repertoires in COVID-19. Seattle researchers signed up patients amid active infection and tracked them longitudinally. Original methodology: Amplification from reference gene primers served as the basis for estimated nucleated cell counts. TCRdb's table, derived via immunoSEQ multiplex PCR, lists solely in-frame clones and lacks some. Clone size and the V and J calls come from that table; the DNA yielded D and trimming. Here the sample spans approximately 150,000 clones, approximately 90% being singletons. Trimming removed 5 bases at V and 4 bases at J, with 20 bases between. Germline values: CDR1 LNHDA, CDR2 SQIVND (reference sequence). The CDR3 extends over 16 amino acids.

This chain uses TRBV19 with TRBJ1-1, with D tentatively TRBD1 (6 bases). This clonotype was obtained from a man aged 18 to 30 with COVID-19, enrolled during active disease. Sequencing was performed on peripheral blood. CDR3 in amino acids: CASSPNSGGKGTEAFF. CDR3 sequence (DNA): TGTGCCAGTAGTCCAAATTCGGGGGGCAAGGGCACTGAAGCTTTCTTT.